The source of this T cell receptor (beta chain) is a study of blood T cells in healthy people across ages. Points from the study as a whole: CMV status of donors was unknown, possibly confounding expanded clonotype changes.

The second PCR ran about 6 to 12 cycles with a sample-barcoded 5' primer and J-beta primers. TCRdb called the 5' RACE reads again in MiXCR, with one record for every CDR3 protein. Here the sample spans some 730,000 distinct CDR3 sequences, 22% being singletons. Healthy Caucasian individuals from Russia aged about 6 to 90 served as donors. A minimum of 5 micrograms of total RNA was extracted per sample. The germline V gene has CDR1 KGHSY and CDR2 FQNENV. This CDR3 spans 13 amino acids. Concerning this clonotype itself: Its target is not known.

Sequenced: blood. The chain uses TRBV16 and TRBJ2-5, with 7 nucleotides matching TRBD2. The DNA end lines up better with TRBJ2-1; the J call may be wrong. The receptor's source is a man aged 65 to 85 in good health. CDR3 sequence (DNA): TGTGCCAGCAGCCGACCCCGGGGGGTAAAGCAGTTCTTC. Translation: CASSRPRGVKQFF.